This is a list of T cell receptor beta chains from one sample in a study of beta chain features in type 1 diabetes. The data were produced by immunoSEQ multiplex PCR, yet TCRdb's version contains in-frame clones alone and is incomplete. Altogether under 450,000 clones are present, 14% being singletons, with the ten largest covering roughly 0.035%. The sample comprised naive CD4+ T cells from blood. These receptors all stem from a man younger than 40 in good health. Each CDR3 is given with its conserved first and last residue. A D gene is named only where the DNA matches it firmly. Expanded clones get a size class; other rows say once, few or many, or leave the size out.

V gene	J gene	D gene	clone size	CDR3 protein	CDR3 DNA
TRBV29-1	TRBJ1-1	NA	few	CSVEEGGTEAFF	TGCAGCGTTGAAGAGGGTGGCACTGAAGCTTTCTTT
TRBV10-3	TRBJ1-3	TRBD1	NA	CAIQGVYGNTIYF	TGTGCCATCCAGGGGGTTTATGGAAACACCATATATTTT
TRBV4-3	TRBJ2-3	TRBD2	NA	CASSQDPPLAGGSNTDTQYF	TGCGCCAGCAGCCAAGATCCCCCGCTAGCGGGGGGCTCCAACACAGATACGCAGTATTTT
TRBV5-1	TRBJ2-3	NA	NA	CATSPWGVSTDTQYF	TGCGCCACCTCCCCGTGGGGGGTTAGCACAGATACGCAGTATTTT
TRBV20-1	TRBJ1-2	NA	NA	CSALQGRGYTF	TGCAGTGCTCTACAGGGTAGGGGCTACACCTTC
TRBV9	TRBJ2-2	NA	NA	CASSAGAGVGTGELFF	TGTGCCAGCAGCGCGGGAGCAGGGGTGGGCACCGGGGAGCTGTTTTTT
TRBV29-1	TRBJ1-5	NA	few	CSARTANQPQHF	TGCAGCGCAAGGACGGCCAATCAGCCCCAGCATTTT
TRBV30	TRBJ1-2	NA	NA	CAWGPRDYGYTF	TGTGCCTGGGGCCCCAGGGACTATGGCTACACCTTC
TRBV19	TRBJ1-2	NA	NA	CASNRANYGYTF	TGTGCCAGTAACAGGGCCAACTATGGCTACACCTTC
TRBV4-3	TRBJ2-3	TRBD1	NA	CASSMRQGAMADTQYF	TGCGCCAGCAGCATGAGACAGGGGGCAATGGCAGATACGCAGTATTTT
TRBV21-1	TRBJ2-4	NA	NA	CASSKAIGDSRFSSWAKNIQYF	TGTGCCAGCAGCAAAGCGATCGGGGACAGCAGATTTTCTAGCTGGGCCAAAAACATTCAGTACTTC
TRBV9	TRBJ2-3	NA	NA	CASSVGTGRPDTQYF	TGTGCCAGCAGCGTAGGGACGGGACGCCCAGATACGCAGTATTTT
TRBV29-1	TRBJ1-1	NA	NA	CSVWTSTGEAFF	TGCAGCGTTTGGACATCTACAGGAGAAGCTTTCTTT
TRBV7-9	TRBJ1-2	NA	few	CASSLVFQGSGYTF	TGTGCCAGCAGCTTAGTATTTCAGGGCAGCGGCTACACCTTC
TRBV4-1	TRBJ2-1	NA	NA	CASSQGIQGMGAVVSQFF	TGCGCCAGCAGCCAAGGGATACAGGGCATGGGGGCTGTAGTAAGTCAGTTCTTC
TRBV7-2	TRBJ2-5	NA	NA	CASSFPRWGSQETQYF	TGTGCCAGCAGCTTCCCCAGATGGGGGAGCCAAGAGACCCAGTACTTC
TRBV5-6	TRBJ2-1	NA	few	CASSIPLGSSYNEQFF	TGTGCCAGCAGCATTCCGTTAGGGAGCTCCTACAATGAGCAGTTCTTC
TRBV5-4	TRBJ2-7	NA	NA	CASSFDSYEQYF	TGTGCCAGCAGCTTTGACTCCTACGAGCAGTACTTC
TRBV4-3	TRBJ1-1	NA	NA	CASSQEPTGGTEAFF	TGCGCCAGCAGCCAAGAGCCAACAGGAGGCACTGAAGCTTTCTTT
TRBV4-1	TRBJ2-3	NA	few	CASSQISGGVLDTQYF	TGCGCCAGCAGCCAGATATCCGGGGGAGTTCTCGATACGCAGTATTTT